The 8 T cell receptor beta chains given below trace back to one sample, sequenced in a study of blood T cell repertoires in COVID-19. Sequenced by immunoSEQ multiplex PCR; TCRdb stores in-frame clones only, minus some. The sample includes some 230,000 clones, around 86% of them seen just once. Sequenced input: peripheral blood. The receptors stem from a man under 40 who had recovered from COVID-19.

This chain connects TRBV14 to TRBJ2-3; no firm D call. Germline assignment: CDR1 SGHDN and CDR2 FVKESK. The V gene lost 1 base and the J gene lost 2 bases, with 10 bases spanning the gap. The length of the CDR3 is 15 residues. The CDR3 DNA reads TGTGCCAGCAGCCAAGGAGGCGGAATCACAGATACGCAGTATTTT. It specifies CASSQGGGITDTQYF. The whole variable domain, filled in from reference TRBV14 and TRBJ2-3, reads EAGVTQFPSHSVIEKGQTVTLRCDPISGHDNLYWYRRVMGKEIKFLLHFVKESKQDESGMPNNRFLAERTGGTYSTLKVQPAELEDSGVYFCASSQGGGITDTQYFGPGTRLTVL.

The V call is TRBV4-1, the J call TRBJ2-6; D not resolved. The ends were cut back, 4 bases at V and 0 bases at J, with 10 bases in the middle. This CDR3 spans 16 amino acids. Germline-derived CDR1 and CDR2 are MGHRA and YSYEKL. Here the CDR3 reads CASSREPSSGANVLTF. CDR3 nucleotides: TGCGCCAGCAGCCGAGAACCGAGCTCTGGGGCCAACGTCCTGACTTTC.

The CDR3 sequence is CASSTRLAGYGDTQYF. The CDR3 bases are TGTGCCAGTAGTACCCGACTAGCGGGGTATGGAGATACGCAGTATTTT. The V gene is TRBV19, the J gene TRBJ2-3, with TRBD2 matching 11 bases. This CDR3 contains 16 residues. The germline CDR1 and CDR2 sequences are LNHDA and SQIVND (reference sequence). V dropped 4 bases and J dropped 5; count of bases not matched to a gene: 8.

This clone was detected only once. The chain couples TRBV27 to TRBJ1-2; 8 nucleotides match TRBD1. The J segment lost 7 bases and the V segment lost 4 bases, leaving 11 bases of the junction unmatched. This CDR3 has 15 amino acids. Germline V gene lookup returns CDR1 MNHEY and CDR2 SMNVEV (reference sequence). CDR3 bases: TGTGCCAGCAGTTCGGCGGACAGGGAGTGGGGTGGCTACACCTTC. Protein sequence: CASSSADREWGGYTF.

CDR3 DNA sequence: TGTGCCAGCAGTGAAACTCTCGGGTTTCAGCCCCAGCATTTT. Encoded protein: CASSETLGFQPQHF. The chain couples TRBV6-4 to TRBJ1-5; D remains unclear. In germline, CDR1 is MRHNA, CDR2 SNTAGT. There are 14 residues in the CDR3. Trimming left V 3 bases short and J 6 bases short, with 12 bases between.

The chain recombines TRBV10-1 with TRBJ2-5; D might be TRBD1 (7 bases). The ends were cut back, 3 bases at V and 5 bases at J, with 22 bases in the middle. The V gene's germline CDR1 is WNHNN and CDR2 SYGVQD (reference sequence). The CDR3 has 17 amino acids. The CDR3 region is CASSEGRTGFQGETQYF. The CDR3 DNA reads as TGCGCCAGCAGTGAAGGGAGGACAGGCTTTCAGGGGGAGACCCAGTACTTC.

The chain employs TRBV5-1 and TRBJ2-2, with 10 positions matching TRBD1. Per germline, CDR1 SGHRS and CDR2 YFSETQ. The junction had 5 bases not matched to a gene; V was cut back by 3 bases and J by 6 bases. The CDR3 covers 15 residues. For the CDR3, the DNA is TGCGCCAGCAGCTCGGGACAGGGGTTTGCCGGGGAGCTGTTTTTT. Protein: CASSSGQGFAGELFF.

J is TRBJ1-5 and V is TRBV11-2, with TRBD1 matching 9 bases. The germline gives CDR1 SGHAT, CDR2 FQNNGV. There are 15 residues in the CDR3. V shed 4 bases, J shed 6 bases, and the junction held 7 bases outside the gene matches. The chain's CDR3 is CASSYNTGGGQPQHF. CDR3 nucleotide sequence: TGTGCCAGCAGCTATAATACAGGGGGCGGTCAGCCCCAGCATTTT.